This entry concerns a single TCR beta chain. Antigen: not known. Sequenced by immunoSEQ multiplex PCR; TCRdb stores in-frame clones only, minus some. The table lists some 1 million clones, around 76% of them singletons, with approximately 1.5% in the top ten. Germline CDR1 reads ENHRY; CDR2 reads SYGVKD. The V end was cut by 6 bases, the J end by 0 bases, with 4 bases between. The CDR3 contains 12 residues. This sample stems from a study of shared clonotypes between healthy human individuals. General observations from the study: The low donor count limited represented genetic and exposure-history diversity. On the whole, naive subsets had larger estimated richness than memory subsets had.

This clonotype was sampled from a man aged 18 to 29 in good health. Material: memory CD4+ T cells sorted from blood. The subset here: CD45RA-negative fraction. This chain links TRBV10-3 with TRBJ2-3; D gene uncertain. The CDR3 loop reads CAIRSSTDTQYF. In nucleotides, the CDR3 is TGTGCCATCAGGTCTAGCACAGATACGCAGTATTTT.